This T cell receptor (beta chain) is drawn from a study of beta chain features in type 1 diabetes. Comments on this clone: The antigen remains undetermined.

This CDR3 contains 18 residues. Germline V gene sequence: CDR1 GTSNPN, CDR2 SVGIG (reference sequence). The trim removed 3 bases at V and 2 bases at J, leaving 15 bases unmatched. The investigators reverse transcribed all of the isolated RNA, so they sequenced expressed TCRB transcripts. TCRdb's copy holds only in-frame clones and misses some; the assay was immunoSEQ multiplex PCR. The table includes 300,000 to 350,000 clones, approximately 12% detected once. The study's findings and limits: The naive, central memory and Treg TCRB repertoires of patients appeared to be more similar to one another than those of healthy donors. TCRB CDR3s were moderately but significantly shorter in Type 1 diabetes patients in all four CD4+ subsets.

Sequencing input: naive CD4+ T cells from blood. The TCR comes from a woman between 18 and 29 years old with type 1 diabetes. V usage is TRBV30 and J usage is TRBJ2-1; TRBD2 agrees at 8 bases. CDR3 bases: TGTGCCTGGAGAGGTAGGTTGCTAGCGGGTACCGCCTACAATGAGCAGTTCTTC. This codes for CAWRGRLLAGTAYNEQFF.